The T cell receptor beta chain described here comes from a study of shared clonotypes between healthy human individuals. Study summary: In total, the donors were a couple of women and a few men aged 18 to 49.

Of note for this clone: Its antigen is as yet unknown.

Study conclusions and caveats: An expected dependence of interdonor clonotype sharing on sequencing depth was noted. Richness estimates generally favored naive over memory subsets.

Trimming removed 5 bases from V and 3 bases from J, with 8 bases in between. This CDR3 comprises 14 residues. CDR1 is MDHEN, CDR2 SYDVKM, per germline. Produced via immunoSEQ multiplex PCR; TCRdb's table is partial and in-frame only. The table shows roughly 2.5 million clones, with about 92% occurring only once. In the CD4+ fraction, cells were divided into CD45RA+ naive and CD45RA-negative memory subsets. The sequenced sample consisted of naive CD4+ T cells sorted from blood. The subset was: CD45RA+ positively selected. The clonotype was recovered from a man between 18 and 29 years old in good health. This chain links TRBV28 with TRBJ2-6, with D perhaps TRBD2 (5 bases). CDR3 region: CASSVGGGANVLTF. The CDR3 region has the DNA TGTGCCAGCAGTGTCGGAGGTGGGGCCAACGTCCTGACTTTC.